Shown below are 9 T cell receptor beta chains from a single sample sequenced in a study of T cells in Graves' hyperthyroidism and ophthalmopathy. Amplified TCR beta CDR3 regions derived from RNA transcripts. The HTBI primer set drove a first-round RT-PCR of the TCR CDR3. TCRdb re-called the multiplex PCR reads with MiXCR, one entry per CDR3 protein. The sample records about 59,000 distinct CDR3 sequences, about 53% being singletons. Sequencing used blood. These TCRs come from a woman aged 60-75 years with Graves' ophthalmopathy.

For this clonotype: The CDR3 does not end in the conserved phenylalanine or tryptophan, so this is likely a read error. No DNA is shown, since the ends of the CDR3 on it are uncertain; the CDR3 is the one TCRdb lists. This chain joins TRBV20-1 and TRBJ2-5; the table's D call TRBD2 went unverified against the DNA. Per germline, CDR1 DFQATT and CDR2 SNEGSKA (reference sequence). The CDR3 has 8 residues if both end residues are counted. The chain's CDR3 is CSARVGTS.

This clonotype was seen many times. This chain connects TRBV20-1 to TRBJ2-7; the match to TRBD1 covers 9 bases. Per germline, CDR1 DFQATT and CDR2 SNEGSKA (reference sequence). Losses at the gene ends were 5 bases for V and 2 bases for J; bases not matched to a gene: 4. This CDR3 comprises 13 residues. The CDR3 sequence is CSASGTGTYEQYF. The CDR3 DNA sequence: TGCAGTGCTTCCGGGACAGGGACCTACGAGCAGTACTTC.

Note on this clonotype: Its ends do not fully match the called genes, so a read error is possible. The chain has TRBV4-2 and TRBJ1-4; D is undetermined. This CDR3 has 15 residues. In germline, CDR1 is LGHNA, CDR2 YNFKEQ. The CDR3 sequence is CASSEEVQSNEKLFF. For the CDR3, the DNA is TGTGCCAGCAGCGAAGAGGTACAGTCTAATGAAAAACTGTTTTTT.

The chain employs TRBV19 and TRBJ1-3; no clear D gene. In germline, CDR1 is LNHDA, CDR2 SQIVND (reference sequence). V was clipped by 2 bases and J by 2 bases, with 7 bases between them. This CDR3 is built from 14 residues. The CDR3, as DNA: TGTGCCAGTAGTATAACTTCTGCTGGAAACACCATATATTTT. Amino acids: CASSITSAGNTIYF.

This clonotype was picked up many times. The rearrangement joins TRBV5-1 to TRBJ1-1, with TRBD1 matching over 9 bases. This CDR3 contains 15 residues. V trimming: 4 bases; J trimming: 7 bases; junction bases outside the gene matches: 11. In germline, CDR1 is SGHRS, CDR2 YFSETQ. CDR3 in amino acids: CASSAGTGRMIEAFF. The CDR3 bases are TGCGCCAGCAGCGCCGGGACAGGGCGTATGATTGAAGCTTTCTTT.

This clonotype has at least ten counts. The V call is TRBV20-1, the J call TRBJ2-7; TRBD2 is a possible D gene (5 bases). The CDR3 has 15 amino acids. The V end lost 1 base, the J end lost 3 bases, and 16 bases lay between the germline ends. Germline V gene lookup returns CDR1 DFQATT and CDR2 SNEGSKA (reference sequence). CDR3 region: CSARGPGWENYEQYF. The CDR3 coding sequence is TGCAGTGCTAGAGGGCCGGGATGGGAGAACTACGAGCAGTACTTC.

This clonotype was observed a single time. The chain joins TRBV6-2 or TRBV6-3 to TRBJ1-5, with 7 positions matching TRBD1. Germline V gives CDR1 MNHEY, CDR2 SVGEGT. The CDR3 contains 14 residues. V was clipped by 10 bases and J by 5 bases; unmatched bases: 11. The CDR3 DNA is TGTGCCACCACTGACAGGGTAGGATATCAGCCCCAGCATTTT. Its protein is CATTDRVGYQPQHF.

With regard to this clonotype: One junction end disagrees with the germline gene, perhaps due to a read error. The rearrangement links TRBV12-5 to TRBJ1-2; 7 nucleotides line up with TRBD1. The CDR3 length is 16 residues. The germline V gene encodes CDR1 LGHNT and CDR2 FRNRAP. This chain's CDR3 is CASGLPPTGSGYSYTF. As DNA, the CDR3 is TGTGCTAGTGGTTTACCCCCGACAGGGAGCGGCTATAGCTACACCTTC. The full variable domain, with the rest looked up from reference TRBV12-5 and TRBJ1-2, is DARVTQTPRHKVTEMGQEVTMRCQPILGHNTVFWYRQTMMQGLELLAYFRNRAPLDDSGMPKDRFSAEMPDATLATLKIQPSEPRDSAVYFCASGLPPTGSGYSYTFGSGTRLTVV.

This clonotype was seen at least ten times. The rearrangement uses TRBV4-3 and TRBJ1-5, with D possibly TRBD1 on 6 matching bases. Germline lookup yields CDR1 LGHNA and CDR2 YSLEER. The CDR3 runs 15 residues. V dropped 3 bases and J dropped 4 bases, with 13 bases sitting between them. In nucleotides, the CDR3 is TGCGCCAGCAGCCAGAATACAGGGCTTAATCAGCCCCAGCATTTT. It yields the protein CASSQNTGLNQPQHF.